The 14 T cell receptor beta chains in this list originate from one sample, sequenced in a study of blood T cell repertoires in COVID-19 (dated by TCRdb to the early 2020s). The library was built by means of the immunoSEQ multiplex PCR assay. TCRdb provides this immuneACCESS table in a form limited to in-frame rearrangements. Some clones are lacking; in checked studies, under half of them reflect an unresolved V gene, and why the rest are absent is not known. This sample lists about 160,000 clones; 70% to 90% were detected once. The ten largest clonotypes hold less than 8% of the sample. Specimen: peripheral blood. The receptors were gathered from a man at least 80 years old with COVID-19, enrolled during active disease.

The V gene is TRBV7-2, the J gene TRBJ2-7, with 10 bases identical to TRBD2. The CDR3 runs 15 residues. The V and J ends lost 3 bases and 7 bases, in that order; junction bases with no gene match: 9. The germline V gene encodes CDR1 SGHTA and CDR2 FQGNSA. This chain's CDR3 is CASSLGGTAGGEQYF. In nucleotides, the CDR3 is TGTGCCAGCAGCTTGGGGGGGACAGCGGGAGGGGAGCAGTACTTC.

In its sample, this clone was seen once. The chain carries TRBV5-1 and TRBJ2-1, with 10 bases aligning to TRBD1. V was pared by 4 bases and J by 5 bases, with 6 bases of the junction left unmatched. The germline V gene encodes CDR1 SGHRS and CDR2 YFSETQ. This CDR3 spans 15 amino acids. CDR3 residues: CASSLRDRGHNEQFF. CDR3 coding DNA: TGCGCCAGCAGCCTCCGGGACAGGGGTCACAATGAGCAGTTCTTC.

The chain uses TRBV6-2 or TRBV6-3 and TRBJ2-5; a possible D gene is TRBD2 (5 bases). CDR1 and CDR2 (germline): MNHEY, SVGEGT. The CDR3 has 15 amino acids. Trimming took 4 bases from V and 3 from J, leaving 15 bases between them. DNA for the CDR3: TGTGCCAGCAGTTGGGTGGCGGCGGGCAAAGAGACCCAGTACTTC. Protein product: CASSWVAAGKETQYF.

The CDR3 coding sequence is TGTGCCAGTAGTATTCTCCGACTAGCGGGGAACACCGGGGAGCTGTTTTTT. Residues: CASSILRLAGNTGELFF. V gene TRBV19 combines with J gene TRBJ2-2, with 10 bases that match TRBD2. V dropped 3 bases and J dropped 1; count of bases not matched to a gene: 5. CDR1 and CDR2 (germline): LNHDA, SQIVND (reference sequence). The CDR3 is made up of 17 amino acids.

The V and J genes are TRBV5-5 and TRBJ2-3; D not resolved. This CDR3 is built from 13 residues. V lost 1 base to trimming and J lost 6 bases, with 9 bases between them. The germline V gene encodes CDR1 SGHKS and CDR2 YYEKEE (reference sequence). CDR3 sequence reads: CASSLFNIDTQYF. The CDR3 nucleotides read TGTGCCAGCAGCTTGTTTAATATTGATACGCAGTATTTT.

This clone was counted many times. The CDR3 coding sequence is TGCAGCGTTGAAGATCGCCGACAGCGGGTCGATGAGCAGTTCTTC. Translated: CSVEDRRQRVDEQFF. V and J are TRBV29-1 and TRBJ2-1; TRBD2 might be the D (6 bases). The CDR3 extends over 15 amino acids. Between the trimmed V and J ends, which lost 0 bases and 8 bases, there was a span of 17 bases. Germline CDR1 SQVTM, CDR2 ANQGSEA.

This clone was seen a handful of times. The chain is built from TRBV27 and TRBJ1-2; D may be TRBD1 (6 bases). Trimming removed 3 bases at V and 7 bases at J, with 12 bases between. The CDR3 is 13 residues long. Looked up from germline, CDR1 is MNHEY and CDR2 is SMNVEV (reference sequence). The CDR3 nucleotides are TGTGCCAGCAGTTTCAGGGGCGCGTTTGGCTACACCTTC. Residues: CASSFRGAFGYTF.

A single count supports this clone. The chain links TRBV6-1 to TRBJ1-2; D is unclear. The V gene's germline CDR1 is MNHNS and CDR2 SASEGT. The V end lost 1 base, the J end lost 6 bases, and 9 bases lay between the germline ends. The CDR3 consists of 13 residues. The CDR3 protein is CASSEGTVNGYTF. CDR3 DNA sequence: TGTGCCAGCAGTGAAGGAACAGTAAATGGCTACACCTTC.

The chain is built from TRBV5-5 and TRBJ2-6; D unresolved. CDR1 and CDR2 (germline): SGHKS, YYEKEE (reference sequence). The CDR3 covers 12 residues. Trimming cost V 3 bases and J 11 bases, with 9 bases left between them. CDR3 region: CASSYELDVLTF. The CDR3 DNA sequence: TGTGCCAGCAGCTACGAGCTAGACGTCCTGACTTTC.

The V gene is TRBV4-2, the J gene TRBJ1-2; 11 nucleotides line up with TRBD1. The CDR3 contains 15 residues. The V and J ends lost 0 bases and 7 bases, in that order; junction bases with no gene match: 4. Germline CDR1 reads LGHNA; CDR2 reads YNFKEQ. The DNA of the CDR3 is TGTGCCAGCAGCCAAGAGGGACAGGGGGTTCGTGGCTACACCTTC. Its translation is CASSQEGQGVRGYTF.

CDR3 region: CASSPEGVLRGYNEQFF. CDR3 sequence (DNA): TGTGCCAGCAGCCCAGAGGGTGTATTGCGGGGGTACAATGAGCAGTTCTTC. The rearrangement links TRBV6-2 or TRBV6-3 to TRBJ2-1, with 7 positions matching TRBD2. After removal of 6 bases from V and 4 bases from J, the junction contained 15 bases not matched to a gene. Germline CDR1 reads MNHEY; CDR2 reads SVGEGT. There are 17 residues in the CDR3.

This clone was observed once. This rearrangement joins TRBV5-8 to TRBJ1-1; D perhaps matches TRBD1 (6 bases). V lost 4 bases to trimming and J lost 0 bases, with 13 bases between them. This CDR3 spans 15 amino acids. CDR1 is SGHTS and CDR2 is YDEGEE in the germline V gene. The CDR3 is CASSEATGLNTEAFF. DNA of the CDR3: TGTGCCAGCAGCGAGGCAACAGGGCTGAACACTGAAGCTTTCTTT.

The chain is built from TRBV7-8 and TRBJ1-1; unclear D gene. V lost 5 bases to trimming and J lost 3 bases, with 10 bases between them. The CDR3 runs 13 residues. Germline values: CDR1 SGHVS, CDR2 FQNEAQ. CDR3 sequence: CASSVLRDTEAFF. The CDR3 coding sequence is TGTGCCAGCAGCGTCTTACGGGACACTGAAGCTTTCTTT.

The gene calls are TRBV2 and TRBJ1-6; TRBD1 agrees at 7 bases. Germline CDR1 and CDR2: SNHLY and FYNNEI. Trimming took 6 bases from V and 7 from J; bases not matched to a gene: 6. CDR3 length equals 14 residues. The CDR3 region is CASSPDRVNSPLHF. As DNA, the CDR3 is TGTGCCAGCAGCCCAGACAGGGTCAATTCACCCCTCCACTTT. The whole variable domain, remainder taken from reference TRBV2 and TRBJ1-6, is EPEVTQTPSHQVTQMGQEVILRCVPISNHLYFYWYRQILGQKVEFLVSFYNNEISEKSEIFDDQFSVERPDGSNFTLKIRSTKLEDSAMYFCASSPDRVNSPLHFGNGTRLTVT.